The 30 T cell receptor beta chains given below trace back to one sample, sequenced in a study of blood T cells in healthy people across ages. The second PCR ran 7 to 11 cycles with a sample-barcoded 5' primer and J-beta primers. TCRdb processed the 5' RACE reads anew with MiXCR; each CDR3 protein has one entry. Among approximately 1.5 million distinct CDR3 sequences, approximately 43% were seen once, and the ten largest hold less than 5%. The sequencing sample was made of blood. The receptors were sampled from a woman between 18 and 29 years old in good health.

As DNA, the CDR3 is TGCGCCAGCAGCCAAGATAGGTACACCATATATTTT. Its translation: CASSQDRYTIYF. The V and J genes are TRBV4-3 and TRBJ1-3; no firm D call. CDR1 LGHNA and CDR2 YSLEER come from the germline V gene. V shed 0 bases and J shed 8 bases, with 5 bases lying between them. This CDR3 spans 12 amino acids.

The CDR3 nucleotides read TGTGCCAGCAGTGAGCGGACTGGGTACTATGGCTACACCTTC. This gives the protein CASSERTGYYGYTF. V and J are TRBV12-3 or TRBV12-4 and TRBJ1-2; D remains ambiguous. The ends were cut back, 5 bases at V and 3 bases at J, with 13 bases in the middle. The CDR3 has 14 amino acids.

The chain links TRBV28 to TRBJ1-2; no definite D call. V lost 3 bases, J lost 4 bases, and 9 bases lay in between. The CDR3 sequence is 13 residues long. CDR1 MDHEN and CDR2 SYDVKM come from the germline V gene. Here the CDR3 reads CASSFVRFYGYTF. CDR3 nucleotide sequence: TGTGCCAGCAGTTTTGTACGGTTCTATGGCTACACCTTC.

V usage is TRBV7-2 and J usage is TRBJ2-3; tentatively, D is TRBD1 or TRBD2 (5 bases each). This CDR3 is 15 amino acids long. The germline CDR1 and CDR2 sequences are SGHTA and FQGNSA. V was shortened by 2 bases and J by 4 bases, with 13 bases between the two germline ends. The CDR3, as DNA: TGTGCCAGCAGCTTAAGGTTTCAGGGAGCAGATACGCAGTATTTT. It specifies CASSLRFQGADTQYF.

Here the CDR3 reads CASSFNRNQPQHF. In nucleotides, the CDR3 is TGTGCCAGCAGTTTTAATCGCAATCAGCCCCAGCATTTT. The rearrangement links TRBV12-3 or TRBV12-4 to TRBJ1-5; D is ambiguous. This CDR3 is built from 13 residues. Trimming pared 3 bases from V and 2 bases from J, leaving 5 bases between.

This clonotype has just a few counts. This chain uses TRBV20-1 with TRBJ1-2, with D uncertain. The germline V gene encodes CDR1 DFQATT and CDR2 SNEGSKA (reference sequence). There are 13 residues in the CDR3. Trimming left V 4 bases short and J 4 bases short, with 13 bases between. The CDR3 protein is CSAIGPSSYGYTF. In DNA, the CDR3 is TGCAGTGCTATCGGGCCCTCTTCCTATGGCTACACCTTC.

The CDR3 nucleotides read TGTGCCAGCTTCGGGGGGGTTGGGACAGATACGCAGTATTTT. This translates into CASFGGVGTDTQYF. V and J are TRBV7-9 and TRBJ2-3; 8 nucleotides line up with TRBD2. The germline gives CDR1 SEHNR, CDR2 FQNEAQ (reference sequence). The CDR3 extends over 14 amino acids. The V and J ends lost 8 bases and 3 bases, in that order; junction bases with no gene match: 7.

The table lists this clonotype with a count of one. V is TRBV28 and J is TRBJ1-2; D is undetermined. There are 15 residues in the CDR3. The ends were cut back, 3 bases at V and 4 bases at J, with 15 bases in the middle. Germline V gives CDR1 MDHEN, CDR2 SYDVKM. The CDR3 bases are TGTGCCAGCAGTTTTTCGGTCCCCGGAGGCTATGGCTACACCTTC. Amino acid sequence: CASSFSVPGGYGYTF.

The chain uses TRBV7-9 and TRBJ2-5; possible D gene TRBD2, 5 bases. CDR3 length: 16 amino acids. The V end lost 1 base, the J end lost 11 bases, and 23 bases lay between the germline ends. Germline CDR1 reads SEHNR; CDR2 reads FQNEAQ (reference sequence). The CDR3 loop reads CASSLVVGNSYNEQYF. The CDR3 nucleotides are TGTGCCAGCAGCTTAGTTGTCGGGAACTCCTACAATGAGCAGTACTTC.

The rearrangement joins TRBV28 to TRBJ2-6, with 7 bases aligning to TRBD1. The CDR3 has 15 residues. CDR1 and CDR2 (germline): MDHEN, SYDVKM. Trimming cost V 8 bases and J 3 bases; bases outside gene matches: 7. CDR3 nucleotides: TGTGCCAGCGGAAGCACAGGGGTTGGGGCCAACGTCCTGACTTTC. Protein product: CASGSTGVGANVLTF.

This sequence joins TRBV27 and TRBJ1-2; D is possibly TRBD1 (5 bases). Germline V gene lookup returns CDR1 MNHEY and CDR2 SMNVEV (reference sequence). The ends were cut back, 5 bases at V and 5 bases at J, with 9 bases in the middle. This CDR3 has 12 residues. The CDR3 DNA follows: TGTGCCAGCAGTGCCTGGGGGTATGGCTACACCTTC. It codes for CASSAWGYGYTF.

V is TRBV11-1 and J is TRBJ2-7, with TRBD1 matching 11 bases. The germline V gene encodes CDR1 SGHAT and CDR2 FQDESV (reference sequence). This CDR3 comprises 15 residues. V gave up 6 bases and J gave up 3 bases; unmatched junction bases: 7. CDR3 coding DNA: TGTGCCAGCAGTTCCCGGGACAGGGGGAACTACGAGCAGTACTTC. Protein: CASSSRDRGNYEQYF. Looking up the rest from reference TRBV11-1 and TRBJ2-7 gives the full variable domain: EAEVAQSPRYKITEKSQAVAFWCDPISGHATLYWYRQILGQGPELLVQFQDESVVDDSQLPKDRFSAERLKGVDSTLKIQPAELGDSAMYLCASSSRDRGNYEQYFGPGTRLTVT.

The V gene is TRBV5-1, the J gene TRBJ2-1; TRBD2 might be the D (6 bases). This CDR3 comprises 15 residues. Germline CDR1 is SGHRS and CDR2 is YFSETQ. The V and J ends lost 0 bases and 3 bases respectively, with 10 bases between them. The CDR3 here is CASSLGGNIYNEQFF. Here the CDR3 DNA reads TGCGCCAGCAGCTTGGGCGGGAATATCTACAATGAGCAGTTCTTC.

This clonotype was seen only a few times. V is TRBV7-2 and J is TRBJ2-3; D is unresolved. This CDR3 spans 14 amino acids. Germline V gene sequence: CDR1 SGHTA, CDR2 FQGNSA. Between the trimmed V and J ends, which lost 7 bases and 0 bases, there was a span of 11 bases. This CDR3 is CASKSRFSTDTQYF. For the CDR3, the DNA is TGTGCCAGCAAATCCCGGTTTAGCACAGATACGCAGTATTTT.

This chain links TRBV3-1 with TRBJ1-2; D might be TRBD1 (6 bases). The CDR3 runs to 14 residues. The V and J ends lost 4 bases and 4 bases respectively, with 13 bases between them. Germline V gives CDR1 LGHDT, CDR2 YNNKEL (reference sequence). As DNA, the CDR3 is TGTGCCAGCAGCCCCCGGGGGCTGTCCTATGGCTACACCTTC. It codes for CASSPRGLSYGYTF.

As to this clonotype: At one end, the junction sequence differs from germline, possibly due to a read error. As DNA, the CDR3 is TGTGCCGGCAGTTTGCCCGGGCTTTACGAGCAGTACTTC. Translating it yields CAGSLPGLYEQYF. This rearrangement joins TRBV28 to TRBJ2-7, with no clear D. There are 13 residues in the CDR3. CDR1 is MDHEN, CDR2 SYDVKM, per germline.

The chain couples TRBV20-1 to TRBJ2-7; maybe TRBD2 (6 bases). Germline CDR1 reads DFQATT; CDR2 reads SNEGSKA (reference sequence). With 6 bases removed from V and 1 base from J, the gap between germline ends came to 10 bases. The CDR3 spans 12 residues. CDR3 amino acids: CSANRESYEQYF. The DNA of the CDR3 is TGCAGTGCGAACCGGGAGTCCTACGAGCAGTACTTC.

This clonotype was found many times. The J gene is TRBJ2-1, the V gene TRBV6-2 or TRBV6-3; D might be TRBD2 (5 bases). Germline-derived CDR1 and CDR2 are MNHEY and SVGEGT. The length of the CDR3 is 13 residues. V dropped 7 bases and J dropped 4 bases, with 11 bases sitting between them. The CDR3 protein is CASTLDSYNEQFF. Written as DNA, the CDR3 is TGTGCCAGCACCTTGGACTCTTACAATGAGCAGTTCTTC.

The sample holds one count of this clonotype. V gene TRBV3-1 combines with J gene TRBJ2-5, with a tentative D call TRBD2 (6 bases). CDR1 and CDR2 from the germline V gene are LGHDT and YNNKEL (reference sequence). V was clipped by 1 base and J by 11 bases, with 17 bases between them. CDR3 length: 14 residues. CDR3 DNA sequence: TGTGCCAGCAGCCAAGTGACTAGTAGGGGTGAGCAGTACTTC. Translation: CASSQVTSRGEQYF.

About this clonotype: Sequence at one end of the junction differs from germline and may be a read error. This chain links TRBV6-5 with TRBJ1-5; possibly TRBD1 for D (5 bases). CDR1 is MNHEY, CDR2 SVGAGI, per germline. This CDR3 region has 14 residues. The CDR3 DNA sequence: TGTGCCAACAGTCGGGGACGGAGCAATCAGCCCCAGCATTTT. Translating it yields CANSRGRSNQPQHF.

The chain carries TRBV6-5 and TRBJ2-7; 7 nucleotides agree with TRBD1. The CDR3 extends over 20 amino acids. V gave up 0 bases and J gave up 3 bases; unmatched junction bases: 20. The germline gives CDR1 MNHEY, CDR2 SVGAGI. CDR3 bases: TGTGCCAGCAGTTACTCGGCCGACAGGGAACGGGCGTCCTTTCGCTACGAGCAGTACTTC. It codes for CASSYSADRERASFRYEQYF.

This chain connects TRBV7-2 to TRBJ1-3; no reliable D call. The CDR3 is made up of 14 amino acids. Trimming left V 0 bases short and J 4 bases short, with 7 bases between. CDR1 is SGHTA and CDR2 is FQGNSA in the germline V gene. CDR3 bases: TGTGCCAGCAGCTTAGCCCATTCAGGAAACACCATATATTTT. Translated: CASSLAHSGNTIYF.

The table lists this clonotype with many counts. One end of the junction is discordant with germline, which a read error may explain. The chain recombines TRBV7-9 with TRBJ2-1; tentatively, D is TRBD2 (5 bases). The CDR3 is 13 amino acids. CDR1 is SEHNR and CDR2 is FQNEAQ in the germline V gene (reference sequence). Written as DNA, the CDR3 is TGTGCCAGCAGTTTAGGAGGCCTAAATGAGCAGTTCTTC. Amino acids: CASSLGGLNEQFF. The whole variable domain, filled in from reference TRBV7-9 and TRBJ2-1, reads DTGVSQNPRHKITKRGQNVTFRCDPISEHNRLYWYRQTLGQGPEFLTYFQNEAQLEKSRLLSDRFSAERPKGSFSTLEIQRTEQGDSAMYLCASSLGGLNEQFFGPGTRLTVL.

The chain recombines TRBV7-9 with TRBJ2-7; D perhaps matches TRBD1 (5 bases). The germline V gene encodes CDR1 SEHNR and CDR2 FQNEAQ (reference sequence). Trimming pared 2 bases from V and 2 bases from J, leaving 19 bases between. CDR3 length: 17 residues. CDR3 in amino acids: CASSLTNYRRPTYEQYF. In DNA form, the CDR3 reads TGTGCCAGCAGCTTAACCAACTACAGGCGACCTACCTACGAGCAGTACTTC.

This clonotype was counted between two and nine times. The CDR3 DNA reads as TGTGCCAGCAGTGACCACGCCTACGGCGATACGCAGTATTTT. This translates into CASSDHAYGDTQYF. This sequence joins TRBV6-2 or TRBV6-3 and TRBJ2-3; no clear D. Germline V gives CDR1 MNHEY, CDR2 SVGEGT. The V gene lost 5 bases and the J gene lost 6 bases, with 15 bases spanning the gap. CDR3 length equals 14 residues.

Notes on this clonotype: A much larger clone is a single base away; this may be a read error. The chain couples TRBV14 to TRBJ1-1, with D tentatively TRBD1 (5 bases). Deletions cut 6 bases from V and 0 bases from J, with 8 bases between. Germline V lookup: CDR1 SGHDN, CDR2 FVKESK. CDR3 length: 13 amino acids. The chain's CDR3 is CASRTTVNTEAFF. CDR3 DNA: TGTGCCAGCAGGACGACAGTGAACACTGAAGCTTTCTTT.

The gene calls are TRBV4-3 and TRBJ1-4, with 10 bases lining up with TRBD1. The V segment lost 4 bases and the J segment 5 bases; nucleotides outside the gene matches: 10. Germline values: CDR1 LGHNA, CDR2 YSLEER. The length of the CDR3 is 17 residues. The CDR3 loop reads CASSPGQGRRKNEKLFF. CDR3 coding DNA: TGCGCCAGCAGCCCGGGACAGGGGCGGAGAAAAAATGAAAAACTGTTTTTT.

Here the CDR3 reads CASSQEVGSLVLAGEGFF. In DNA form, the CDR3 reads TGTGCCAGCAGCCAAGAGGTGGGCAGCCTGGTGCTAGCGGGAGAGGGGTTCTTC. The rearrangement links TRBV4-2 to TRBJ2-1; 10 positions agree with TRBD2. The CDR3 covers 18 residues. The J segment lost 15 bases and the V segment lost 0 bases, leaving 20 bases of the junction unmatched. Germline V gene data show CDR1 as LGHNA and CDR2 as YNFKEQ.

The chain has TRBV6-2 or TRBV6-3 and TRBJ2-5; no clear D. V lost 6 bases to trimming and J lost 3 bases, with 8 bases between them. Per the germline V gene, CDR1 is MNHEY and CDR2 is SVGEGT. The CDR3 consists of 12 residues. CDR3 region: CASSNVKETQYF. The CDR3 region has the DNA TGTGCCAGCAGCAATGTTAAAGAGACCCAGTACTTC.

This clonotype was seen a few times. The DNA of the CDR3 is TGCAGTGCCAACTCTTGGGAGACCCAGTACTTC. It specifies CSANSWETQYF. The rearrangement links TRBV20-1 to TRBJ2-5; D not resolved. This CDR3 has 11 residues. V was clipped by 6 bases and J by 5 bases, with 10 bases between them. Germline values: CDR1 DFQATT, CDR2 SNEGSKA (reference sequence).